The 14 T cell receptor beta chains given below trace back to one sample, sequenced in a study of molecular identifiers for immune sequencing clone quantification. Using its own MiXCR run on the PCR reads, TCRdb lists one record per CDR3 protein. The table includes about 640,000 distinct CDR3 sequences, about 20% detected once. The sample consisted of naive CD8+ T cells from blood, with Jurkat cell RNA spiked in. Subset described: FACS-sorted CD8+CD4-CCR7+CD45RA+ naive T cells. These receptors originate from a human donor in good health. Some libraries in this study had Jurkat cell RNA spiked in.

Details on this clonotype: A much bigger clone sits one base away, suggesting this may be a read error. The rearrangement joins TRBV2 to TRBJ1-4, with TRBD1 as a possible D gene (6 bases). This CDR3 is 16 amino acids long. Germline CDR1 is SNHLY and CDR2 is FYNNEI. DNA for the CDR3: TGTGCCAGCAGAGTGGACAGTTCGACAACTAATGAAAAACCGTTTTTT. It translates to CASRVDSSTTNEKPFF.

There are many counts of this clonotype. DNA for the CDR3: TGTGCCAGCAGCTTAGATACGTGGACGGAAGACCAAGAGACCCAGTACTTC. Encoded protein: CASSLDTWTEDQETQYF. The V and J genes are TRBV7-2 and TRBJ2-5; D is unclear. The V gene lost 1 base and the J gene lost 0 bases, with 15 bases spanning the gap. Per germline, CDR1 SGHTA and CDR2 FQGNSA. The CDR3 loop spans 17 amino acids.

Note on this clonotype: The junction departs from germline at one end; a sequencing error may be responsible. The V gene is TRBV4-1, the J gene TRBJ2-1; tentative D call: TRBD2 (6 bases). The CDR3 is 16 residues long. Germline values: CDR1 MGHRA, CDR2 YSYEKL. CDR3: CASTPERPGAYNERFF. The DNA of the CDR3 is TGCGCCAGCACCCCAGAGCGACCGGGAGCCTACAATGAGCGGTTCTTC.

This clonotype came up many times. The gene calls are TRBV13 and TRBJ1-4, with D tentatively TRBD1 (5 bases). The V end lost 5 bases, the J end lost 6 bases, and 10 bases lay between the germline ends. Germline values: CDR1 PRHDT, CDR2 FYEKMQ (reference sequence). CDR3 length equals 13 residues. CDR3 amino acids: CASSTGPDEKLFF. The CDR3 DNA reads TGTGCCAGCAGCACGGGACCGGATGAAAAACTGTTTTTT. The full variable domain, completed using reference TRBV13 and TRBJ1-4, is AAGVIQSPRHLIKEKRETATLKCYPIPRHDTVYWYQQGPGQDPQFLISFYEKMQSDKGSIPDRFSAQQFSDYHSELNMSSLELGDSALYFCASSTGPDEKLFFGSGTQLSVL.

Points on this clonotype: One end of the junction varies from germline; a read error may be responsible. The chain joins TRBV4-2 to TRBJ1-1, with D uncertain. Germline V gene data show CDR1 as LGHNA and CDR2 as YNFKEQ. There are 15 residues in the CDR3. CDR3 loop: CASRTTTVMNTGAFF. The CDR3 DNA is TGTGCCAGCAGGACGACAACTGTCATGAACACTGGAGCTTTCTTT.

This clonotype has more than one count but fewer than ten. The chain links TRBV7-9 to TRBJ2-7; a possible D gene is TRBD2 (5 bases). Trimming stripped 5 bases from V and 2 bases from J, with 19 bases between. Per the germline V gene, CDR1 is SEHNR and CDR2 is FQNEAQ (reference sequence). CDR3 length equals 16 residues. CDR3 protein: CASSPLGLEIAYEQYF. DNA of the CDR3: TGTGCCAGCAGCCCCCTCGGACTCGAAATCGCCTACGAGCAGTACTTC.

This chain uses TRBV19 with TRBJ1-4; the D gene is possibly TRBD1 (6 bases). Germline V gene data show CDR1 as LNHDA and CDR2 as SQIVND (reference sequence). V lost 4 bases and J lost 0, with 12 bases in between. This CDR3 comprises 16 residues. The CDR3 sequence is CASSSLDSATNEKLFF. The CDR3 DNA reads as TGTGCCAGTAGTAGCTTGGACAGTGCAACTAATGAAAAACTGTTTTTT. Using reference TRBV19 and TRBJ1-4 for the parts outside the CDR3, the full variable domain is DGGITQSPKYLFRKEGQNVTLSCEQNLNHDAMYWYRQDPGQGLRLIYYSQIVNDFQKGDIAEGYSVSREKKESFPLTVTSAQKNPTAFYLCASSSLDSATNEKLFFGSGTQLSVL.

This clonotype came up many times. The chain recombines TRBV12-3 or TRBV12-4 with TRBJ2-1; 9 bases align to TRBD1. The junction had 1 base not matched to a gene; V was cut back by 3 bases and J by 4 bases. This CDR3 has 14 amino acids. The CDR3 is CASSFGTGYNEQFF. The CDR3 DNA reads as TGTGCCAGCAGTTTCGGGACAGGGTACAATGAGCAGTTCTTC.

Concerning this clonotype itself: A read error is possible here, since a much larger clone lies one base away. The CDR3 coding sequence is TGTGTCAGCAGCGTCACGAGGGGATACGAGCAGTACTTC. Encoded protein: CVSSVTRGYEQYF. The chain employs TRBV7-3 and TRBJ2-7; D is tentatively TRBD1 or TRBD2 (5 bases each). CDR3 length: 13 residues. Germline V gene sequence: CDR1 SGHTA, CDR2 FQGTGA.

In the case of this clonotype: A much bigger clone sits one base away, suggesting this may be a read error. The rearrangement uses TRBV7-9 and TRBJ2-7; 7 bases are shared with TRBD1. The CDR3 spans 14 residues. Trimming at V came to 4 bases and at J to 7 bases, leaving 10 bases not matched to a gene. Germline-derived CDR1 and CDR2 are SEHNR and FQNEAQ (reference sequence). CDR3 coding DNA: TGTGCCAGCAGCTCGTGGGACAGCTACAATGAGCAGTACTTC. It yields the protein CASSSWDSYNEQYF.

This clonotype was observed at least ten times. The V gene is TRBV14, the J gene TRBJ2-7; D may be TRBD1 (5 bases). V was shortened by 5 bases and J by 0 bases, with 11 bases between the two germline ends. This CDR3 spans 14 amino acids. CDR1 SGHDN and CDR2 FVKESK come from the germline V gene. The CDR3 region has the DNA TGTGCCAGCAGCTACCGACAGAACTCCTACGAGCAGTACTTC. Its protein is CASSYRQNSYEQYF.

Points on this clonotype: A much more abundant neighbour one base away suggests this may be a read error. The CDR3 region has the DNA TGCAGTGCTAGGGGACCGGATTACAATGAGCAGTTCTTC. This encodes CSARGPDYNEQFF. The rearrangement links TRBV20-1 to TRBJ2-1; the D gene could be TRBD1 or TRBD2 (5 bases each). This CDR3 has 13 amino acids. Germline V gene sequence: CDR1 DFQATT, CDR2 SNEGSKA (reference sequence). V was trimmed by 3 bases and J by 4 bases, leaving 10 bases between them.

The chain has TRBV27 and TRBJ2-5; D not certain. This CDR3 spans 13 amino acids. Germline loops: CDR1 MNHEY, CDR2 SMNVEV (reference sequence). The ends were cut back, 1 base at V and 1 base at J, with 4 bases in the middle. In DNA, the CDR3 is TGTGCCAGCAGTTTATGGCCCCAAGAGACCCAGTACTTC. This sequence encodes CASSLWPQETQYF.

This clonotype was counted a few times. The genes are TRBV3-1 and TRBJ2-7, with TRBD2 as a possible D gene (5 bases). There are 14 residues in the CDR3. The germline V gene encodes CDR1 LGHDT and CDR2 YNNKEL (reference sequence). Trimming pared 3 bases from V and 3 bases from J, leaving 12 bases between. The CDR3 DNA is TGTGCCAGCAGCCATGGACTGAAAGACTACGAGCAGTACTTC. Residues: CASSHGLKDYEQYF.